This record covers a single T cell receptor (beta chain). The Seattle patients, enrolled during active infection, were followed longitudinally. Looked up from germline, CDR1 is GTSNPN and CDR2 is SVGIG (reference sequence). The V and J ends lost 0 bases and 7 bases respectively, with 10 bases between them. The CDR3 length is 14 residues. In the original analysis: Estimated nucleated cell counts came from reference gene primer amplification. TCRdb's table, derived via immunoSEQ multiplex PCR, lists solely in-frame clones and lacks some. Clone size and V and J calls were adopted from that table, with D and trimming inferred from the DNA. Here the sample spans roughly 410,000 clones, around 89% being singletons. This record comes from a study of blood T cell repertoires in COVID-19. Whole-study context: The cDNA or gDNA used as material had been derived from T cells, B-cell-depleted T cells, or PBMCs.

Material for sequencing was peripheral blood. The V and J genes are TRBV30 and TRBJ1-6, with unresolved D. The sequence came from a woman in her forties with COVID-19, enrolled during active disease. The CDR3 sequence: CAWSVLAENSPLHF. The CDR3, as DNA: TGTGCCTGGAGTGTACTCGCGGAAAATTCACCCCTCCACTTT.